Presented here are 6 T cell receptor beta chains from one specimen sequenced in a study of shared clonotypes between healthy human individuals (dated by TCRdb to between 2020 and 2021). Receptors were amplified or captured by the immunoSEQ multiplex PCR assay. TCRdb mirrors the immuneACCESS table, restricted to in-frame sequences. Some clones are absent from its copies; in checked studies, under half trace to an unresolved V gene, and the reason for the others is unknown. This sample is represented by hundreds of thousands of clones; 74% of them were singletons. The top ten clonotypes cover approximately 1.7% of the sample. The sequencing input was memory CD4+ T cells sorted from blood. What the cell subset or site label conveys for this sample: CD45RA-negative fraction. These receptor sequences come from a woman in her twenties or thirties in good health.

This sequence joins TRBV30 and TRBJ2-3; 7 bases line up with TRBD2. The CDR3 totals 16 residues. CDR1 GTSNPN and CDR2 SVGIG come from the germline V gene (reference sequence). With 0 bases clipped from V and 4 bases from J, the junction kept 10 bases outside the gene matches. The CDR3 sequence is CAWSVPGGSWADTQYF. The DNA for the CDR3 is TGTGCCTGGAGTGTACCGGGCGGGAGTTGGGCAGATACGCAGTATTTT.

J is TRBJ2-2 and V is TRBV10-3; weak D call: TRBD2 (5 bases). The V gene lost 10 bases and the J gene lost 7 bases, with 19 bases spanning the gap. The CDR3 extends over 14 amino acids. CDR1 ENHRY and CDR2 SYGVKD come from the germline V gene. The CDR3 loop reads CATLAVKEVGELFF. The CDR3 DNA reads TGTGCCACCCTAGCTGTCAAGGAGGTCGGGGAGCTGTTTTTT.

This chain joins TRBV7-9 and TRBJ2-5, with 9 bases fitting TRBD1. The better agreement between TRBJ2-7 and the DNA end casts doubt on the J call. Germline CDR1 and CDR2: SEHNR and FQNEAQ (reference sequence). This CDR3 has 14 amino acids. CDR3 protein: CASIRGQGSYEQYF. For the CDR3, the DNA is TGTGCCAGCATCCGGGGACAGGGATCCTACGAGCAGTACTTC.

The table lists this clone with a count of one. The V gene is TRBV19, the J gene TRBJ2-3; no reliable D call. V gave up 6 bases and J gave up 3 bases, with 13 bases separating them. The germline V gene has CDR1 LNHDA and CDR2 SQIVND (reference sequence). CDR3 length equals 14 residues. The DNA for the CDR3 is TGTGCCAGTAGGCCCCGGACGGTGACAGATACGCAGTATTTT. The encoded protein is CASRPRTVTDTQYF.

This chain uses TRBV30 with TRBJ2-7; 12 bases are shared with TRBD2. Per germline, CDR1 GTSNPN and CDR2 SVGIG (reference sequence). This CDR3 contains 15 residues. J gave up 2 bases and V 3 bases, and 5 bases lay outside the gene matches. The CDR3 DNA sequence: TGTGCCTGGAGGCCCACTAGCGGGAGGCCCTACGAGCAGTACTTC. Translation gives CAWRPTSGRPYEQYF.

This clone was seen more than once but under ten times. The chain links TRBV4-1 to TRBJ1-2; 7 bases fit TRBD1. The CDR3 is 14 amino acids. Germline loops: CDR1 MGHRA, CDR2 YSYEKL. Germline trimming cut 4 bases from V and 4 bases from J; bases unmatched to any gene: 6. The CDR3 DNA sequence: TGCGCCAGCAGCCGGCAGGGGGTTAGCTATGGCTACACCTTC. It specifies CASSRQGVSYGYTF.